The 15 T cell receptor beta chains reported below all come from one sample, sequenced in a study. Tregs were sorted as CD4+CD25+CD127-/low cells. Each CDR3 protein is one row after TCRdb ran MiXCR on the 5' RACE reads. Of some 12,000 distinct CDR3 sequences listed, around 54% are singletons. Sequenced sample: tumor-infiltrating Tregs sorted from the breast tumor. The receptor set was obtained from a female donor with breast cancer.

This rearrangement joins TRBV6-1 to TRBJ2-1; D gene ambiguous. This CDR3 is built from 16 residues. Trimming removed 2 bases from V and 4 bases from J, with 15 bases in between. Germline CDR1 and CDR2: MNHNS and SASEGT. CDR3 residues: CASSESGGSPYNEQFF. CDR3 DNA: TGTGCCAGCAGTGAATCGGGCGGCAGCCCTTACAATGAGCAGTTCTTC.

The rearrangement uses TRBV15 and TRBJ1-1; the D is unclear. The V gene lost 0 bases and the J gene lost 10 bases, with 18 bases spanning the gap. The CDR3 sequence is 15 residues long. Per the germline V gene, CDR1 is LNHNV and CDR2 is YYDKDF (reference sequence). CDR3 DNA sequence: TGTGCCACCAGCAGAGACACGGGCCATGCGGTGGGAGCTTTCTTT. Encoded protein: CATSRDTGHAVGAFF.

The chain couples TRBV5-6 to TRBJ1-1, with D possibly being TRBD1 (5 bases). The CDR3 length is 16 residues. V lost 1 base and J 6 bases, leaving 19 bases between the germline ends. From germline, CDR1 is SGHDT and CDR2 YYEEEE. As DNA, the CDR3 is TGTGCCAGCAGCTTGCTGTTGGGGGTTTCACCTTCTGAAGCTTTCTTT. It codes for CASSLLLGVSPSEAFF.

The CDR3 DNA is TGTGCCATCTCGGCTTCAGATGGCACAGATACGCAGTATTTT. Protein product: CAISASDGTDTQYF. The genes are TRBV10-3 and TRBJ2-3, with D uncertain. V was trimmed by 8 bases and J by 1 base, leaving 13 bases between them. CDR1 is ENHRY, CDR2 SYGVKD, per germline. The length of the CDR3 is 14 residues.

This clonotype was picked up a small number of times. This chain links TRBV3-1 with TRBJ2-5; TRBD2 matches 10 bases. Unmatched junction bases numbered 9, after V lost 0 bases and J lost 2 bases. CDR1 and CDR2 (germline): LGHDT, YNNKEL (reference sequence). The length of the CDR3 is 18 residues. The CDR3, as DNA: TGTGCCAGCAGCCAAGAGTGGACTAGCGGAGAGGGGCAAGAGACCCAGTACTTC. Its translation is CASSQEWTSGEGQETQYF.

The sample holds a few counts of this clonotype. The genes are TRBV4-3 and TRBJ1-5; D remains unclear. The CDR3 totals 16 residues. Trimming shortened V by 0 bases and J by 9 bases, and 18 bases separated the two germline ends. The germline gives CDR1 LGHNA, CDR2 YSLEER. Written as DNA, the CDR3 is TGCGCCAGCAGCCAAGATCGTACAGCCGATCTGGGGCCCCAGCATTTT. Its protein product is CASSQDRTADLGPQHF.

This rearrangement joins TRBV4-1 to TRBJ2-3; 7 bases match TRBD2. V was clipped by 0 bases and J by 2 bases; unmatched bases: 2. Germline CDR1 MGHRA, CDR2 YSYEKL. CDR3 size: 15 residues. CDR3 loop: CASSQDRGDTDTQYF. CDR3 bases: TGCGCCAGCAGCCAAGATCGGGGGGACACAGATACGCAGTATTTT.

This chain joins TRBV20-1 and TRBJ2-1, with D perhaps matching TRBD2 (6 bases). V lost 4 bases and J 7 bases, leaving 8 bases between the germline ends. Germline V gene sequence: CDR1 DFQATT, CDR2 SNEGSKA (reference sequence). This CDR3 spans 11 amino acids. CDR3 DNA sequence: TGCAGTGCTATTAGCGGTAATGAGCAGTTCTTC. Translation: CSAISGNEQFF.

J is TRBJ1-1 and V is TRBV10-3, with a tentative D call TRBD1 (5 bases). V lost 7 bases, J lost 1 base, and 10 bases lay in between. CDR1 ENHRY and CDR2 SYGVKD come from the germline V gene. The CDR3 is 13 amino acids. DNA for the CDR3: TGTGCCATCAATTCCGACAGGAACACTGAAGCTTTCTTT. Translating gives CAINSDRNTEAFF.

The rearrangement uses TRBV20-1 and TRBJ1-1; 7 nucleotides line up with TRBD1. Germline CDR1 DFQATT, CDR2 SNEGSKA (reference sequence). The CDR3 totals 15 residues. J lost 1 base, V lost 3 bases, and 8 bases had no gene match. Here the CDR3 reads CSARGTERPNTEAFF. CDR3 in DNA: TGCAGTGCTAGGGGGACAGAGAGACCGAACACTGAAGCTTTCTTT.

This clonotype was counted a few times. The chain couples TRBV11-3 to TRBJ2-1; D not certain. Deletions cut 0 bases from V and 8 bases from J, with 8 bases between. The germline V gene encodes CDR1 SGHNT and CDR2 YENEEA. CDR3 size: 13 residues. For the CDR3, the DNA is TGTGCCAGCAGCTTAGACAGCTTCGATGAGCAGTTCTTC. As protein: CASSLDSFDEQFF.

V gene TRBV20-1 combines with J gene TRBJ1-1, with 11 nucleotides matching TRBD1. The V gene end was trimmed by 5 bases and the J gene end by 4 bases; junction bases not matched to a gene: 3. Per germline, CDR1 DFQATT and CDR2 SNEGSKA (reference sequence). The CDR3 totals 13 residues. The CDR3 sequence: CSAQGQGVTEAFF. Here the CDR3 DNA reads TGCAGTGCTCAGGGACAGGGGGTCACTGAAGCTTTCTTT.

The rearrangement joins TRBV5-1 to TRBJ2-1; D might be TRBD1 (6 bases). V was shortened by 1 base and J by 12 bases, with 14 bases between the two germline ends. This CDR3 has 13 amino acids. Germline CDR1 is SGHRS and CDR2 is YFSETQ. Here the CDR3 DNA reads TGCGCCAGCAGCTTGAGCCAAGGGGGAGCGCAGTTCTTC. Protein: CASSLSQGGAQFF.

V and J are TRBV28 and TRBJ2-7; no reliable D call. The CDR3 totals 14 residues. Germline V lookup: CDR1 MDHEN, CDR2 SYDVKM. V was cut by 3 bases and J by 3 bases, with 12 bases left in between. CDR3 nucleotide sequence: TGTGCCAGCAGTTTTTCCGGTGCCGGCTACGAGCAGTACTTC. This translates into CASSFSGAGYEQYF.

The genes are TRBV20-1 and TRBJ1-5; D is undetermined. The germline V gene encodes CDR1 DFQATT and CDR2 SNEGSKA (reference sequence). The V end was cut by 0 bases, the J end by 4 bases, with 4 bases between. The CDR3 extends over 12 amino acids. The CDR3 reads CSARDGNQPQHF. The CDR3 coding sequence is TGCAGTGCTAGAGACGGGAATCAGCCCCAGCATTTT.